The 30 T cell receptor beta chains below were found in one sample sequenced in a study of tumor and adjacent non-tumor tissue in lung cancer. RNA was extracted from bulk tissue without any cell sorting. Three rounds of nested PCR, following a modified ARM-PCR protocol, produced the TCRbeta library. TCRdb fed the multiplex PCR reads into MiXCR, producing one record per CDR3 protein. The table shows tens of thousands of distinct CDR3 sequences, with around 70% occurring only once. The sample was lung tumor tissue. These receptors were obtained from a woman in her 70s with non-small cell lung cancer.

By frequency in the sample, this clonotype is medium-sized (0.01 to 0.1%). J is TRBJ2-7 and V is TRBV13; D perhaps matches TRBD2 (5 bases). Germline V gene lookup returns CDR1 PRHDT and CDR2 FYEKMQ (reference sequence). The CDR3 has 15 amino acids. The V gene lost 1 base and the J gene lost 5 bases, with 15 bases spanning the gap. In nucleotides, the CDR3 is TGTGCCAGCAGCTTAGTTGCTAGCCCTCACCACGAGCAGTACTTC. This encodes CASSLVASPHHEQYF.

As concerns this clonotype: A read error may produce the germline difference seen at one junction end. This chain links TRBV12-3 or TRBV12-4 with TRBJ2-5, with D hard to call. CDR3 length: 13 amino acids. The CDR3 sequence: CASSFASQEAQYF. CDR3 coding DNA: TGTGCCAGCAGTTTTGCCTCCCAAGAGGCCCAGTACTTC.

This clonotype came up once. The J gene is TRBJ2-2, the V gene TRBV6-1; a weak D match, TRBD2 (6 bases). CDR1 and CDR2 (germline): MNHNS, SASEGT. The V gene lost 5 bases and the J gene lost 7 bases, with 20 bases spanning the gap. The CDR3 totals 16 residues. The CDR3 protein is CASSTTRDWRIGELFF. As DNA, the CDR3 is TGTGCCAGCAGTACTACCCGGGACTGGCGGATCGGGGAGCTGTTTTTT.

Of note for this clonotype: The junction does not match germline at one end; this may be a read error. This chain joins TRBV29-1 and TRBJ2-3; 13 bases align to TRBD2. The germline gives CDR1 SQVTM, CDR2 ANQGSEA. This CDR3 is built from 15 residues. The CDR3 reads CSIEVGTSGTVTQYF. The CDR3 nucleotides read TGCAGCATTGAAGTGGGGACTAGCGGGACAGTTACGCAATATTTT.

In its sample, this clonotype was seen once. A junction boundary mismatches the germline segment, possibly from a read error. The rearrangement uses TRBV29-1 and TRBJ2-1, with D uncertain. The CDR3 loop spans 14 amino acids. Germline CDR1 SQVTM, CDR2 ANQGSEA. The CDR3 protein is CSVEPDFTYNVQSF. For the CDR3, the DNA is TGCAGCGTCGAGCCCGATTTTACCTACAATGTGCAGTCCTTC.

In this sample, this clonotype turned up a few times. A read error is possible here, since a much larger clone lies one base away. The rearrangement links TRBV6-6 to TRBJ2-1; D is uncertain. This CDR3 is 11 amino acids long. Germline lookup yields CDR1 MNHNY and CDR2 SVGAGI (reference sequence). CDR3 region: CACSHGSEQFF. As DNA, the CDR3 is TGTGCCTGCAGTCACGGTAGTGAGCAGTTCTTC.

In the case of this clonotype: The CDR3 end shows no conserved phenylalanine or tryptophan, and so a read error is likely. Because the CDR3's place on the DNA is in doubt, the DNA is left out and the CDR3 is given as listed by TCRdb. The chain recombines TRBV12-3 or TRBV12-4 with TRBJ1-4; the D call TRBD1 from the table was never checked on the DNA. The CDR3 spans 15 amino acids, including both terminal residues. This CDR3 reads CASSSEGRDNEKLLS.

This clonotype was counted ten times or more. The CDR3 DNA sequence: TGCAGTGCTAGCGGGGAGCGGGGGCAGTACTTC. This sequence encodes CSASGERGQYF. J is TRBJ2-7 and V is TRBV20-1, with 7 bases matching TRBD2. Germline assignment: CDR1 DFQATT and CDR2 SNEGSKA (reference sequence). The CDR3 is 11 residues long. The trim removed 3 bases at V and 9 bases at J, leaving 5 bases unmatched.

The J gene is TRBJ2-3, the V gene TRBV18; 7 bases fit TRBD2. This CDR3 is built from 15 residues. Germline CDR1 KGHSH, CDR2 LQKENI. CDR3: CAGDPSGESTDTQYF. DNA of the CDR3: TGTGCAGGCGATCCTAGCGGAGAGAGCACAGATACGCAGTATTTT.

This clonotype has more than one count but fewer than ten. As the CDR3 is not closed by the conserved phenylalanine or tryptophan, this likely results from a read error. The chain carries TRBV5-8 and TRBJ1-1, with no clear D. Germline CDR1 and CDR2: SGHTS and YDEGEE. V lost 4 bases and J 1 base, leaving 8 bases between the germline ends. The CDR3 is 13 residues long. In DNA, the CDR3 is TGTGCCAGCAGCCGTCCCCCGAACACTGAAGCTTTCCTT. Amino acid sequence: CASSRPPNTEAFL.

For this clonotype: This may be a read error: a much more frequent sequence differs by one nucleotide. The chain joins TRBV28 to TRBJ2-5; 8 bases match TRBD1. Germline V gene lookup returns CDR1 MDHEN and CDR2 SYDVKM. The CDR3 is 14 amino acids. In DNA form, the CDR3 reads TGTGCCAGCAGTTCGGGACAGGCCCAAGAGACCCATTACTTC. Protein: CASSSGQAQETHYF.

V is TRBV4-1 and J is TRBJ2-7, with a weak D call TRBD1 (6 bases). The CDR3 is 14 amino acids. From germline, CDR1 is MGHRA and CDR2 YSYEKL. V was shortened by 4 bases and J by 10 bases, with 20 bases between the two germline ends. CDR3 nucleotides: TGCGCCAGCAGCCCCGCACATGGGGGCCATGATCAGTACTTC. Amino acids: CASSPAHGGHDQYF.

As to this clonotype: This is likely a read error, given that the CDR3 carries no conserved phenylalanine or tryptophan at its end. The J gene is TRBJ2-2, the V gene TRBV29-1; D is ambiguous. Trimming stripped 2 bases from V and 5 bases from J, with 9 bases between. This CDR3 contains 13 residues. Germline CDR1 SQVTM, CDR2 ANQGSEA. The CDR3 DNA sequence: TGCAGCGTTGAACGGGTTGATACCGGGGAGCTGTTTGTT. Amino acids: CSVERVDTGELFV.

The chain has TRBV11-1 and TRBJ1-2; D uncertain. The V end was cut by 6 bases, the J end by 4 bases, with 15 bases between. From germline, CDR1 is SGHAT and CDR2 FQDESV (reference sequence). The CDR3 is 14 amino acids. The CDR3 reads CASSHSGVFYGYTF. Here the CDR3 DNA reads TGTGCCAGCAGTCACTCGGGAGTTTTCTATGGCTACACCTTC.

With regard to this clonotype: This may come from a read error, since a much larger clone is one base off. The rearrangement links TRBV18 to TRBJ2-7; D gene ambiguous. Germline V gives CDR1 KGHSH, CDR2 LQKENI. V lost 3 bases and J 2 bases, leaving 14 bases between the germline ends. This CDR3 spans 15 amino acids. CDR3 sequence (DNA): TGTGCCAGCTCACCCCAAAGAGGATTAACCTACGAGCAGTACTTC. This codes for CASSPQRGLTYEQYF.

Regarding this clonotype: This CDR3 is missing its conserved last phenylalanine or tryptophan, likely due to a read error. The DNA is left out, because the CDR3 cannot be placed on it with certainty; the CDR3 is given as TCRdb lists it. The CDR3: CSALDGGNTGDLVS. The gene calls are TRBV20-1 and TRBJ2-2; TRBD1, the D gene given by the table, was not confirmed from the DNA. In germline, CDR1 is DFQATT, CDR2 SNEGSKA (reference sequence). The CDR3 numbers 14 amino acids, ends counted.

J is TRBJ2-7 and V is TRBV12-3 or TRBV12-4; TRBD2 agrees at 7 bases. This CDR3 is 16 amino acids long. V lost 5 bases, J lost 0 bases, and 10 bases stayed unmatched. The DNA for the CDR3 is TGTGCCAGCAGTCTAATGGGGGGGTTACACTCCTACGAGCAGTACTTC. This codes for CASSLMGGLHSYEQYF.

About this clonotype: This CDR3 fails to terminate in the conserved phenylalanine or tryptophan, so it likely reflects a read error. The J gene is TRBJ2-3, the V gene TRBV20-1; no firm D call. This CDR3 has 15 amino acids. Germline CDR1 and CDR2: DFQATT and SNEGSKA (reference sequence). The V and J ends lost 8 bases and 1 base respectively, with 19 bases between them. The CDR3: CSTPGPFTGTDTQYL. CDR3 sequence (DNA): TGCAGTACTCCAGGACCATTCACTGGCACAGATACGCAGTATCTT.

The chain has TRBV28 and TRBJ2-2, with unresolved D. The V gene lost 9 bases and the J gene lost 16 bases, with 30 bases spanning the gap. This CDR3 has 15 residues. Germline CDR1 MDHEN, CDR2 SYDVKM. The CDR3 DNA follows: TGTGCCAGTCGCGGCAGGACCATCTGGACCGGCGAGTCGTTTTTT. As protein: CASRGRTIWTGESFF.

To note about this clonotype: A read error may explain this, as a much larger clone is one base away. Lacking the conserved final phenylalanine or tryptophan, this CDR3 likely reflects a read error. The gene calls are TRBV30 and TRBJ1-6, with 11 nucleotides matching TRBD1. The CDR3 is 13 amino acids. The V and J ends lost 7 bases and 8 bases, in that order; junction bases with no gene match: 4. The germline gives CDR1 GTSNPN, CDR2 SVGIG (reference sequence). Here the CDR3 reads CALDRGLDSPLHI. As DNA, the CDR3 is TGTGCCTTGGACAGGGGGCTTGATTCACCCCTCCACATT.

The V gene is TRBV5-1, the J gene TRBJ2-1, with 8 bases that match TRBD1. Germline loops: CDR1 SGHRS, CDR2 YFSETQ. After removal of 2 bases from V and 9 bases from J, the junction contained 10 bases not matched to a gene. The CDR3 has 15 residues. This CDR3 is CASSLGGQGLGEQFF. The DNA for the CDR3 is TGCGCCAGCAGCTTAGGTGGACAGGGCTTGGGTGAGCAGTTCTTC.

As for this clonotype: Since no conserved phenylalanine or tryptophan closes the CDR3, a read error is the likely cause. This chain uses TRBV6-6 with TRBJ1-5, with 8 bases aligning to TRBD1. Trimming at V came to 11 bases and at J to 2 bases, leaving 17 bases not matched to a gene. The CDR3 contains 17 residues. The germline V gene has CDR1 MNHNY and CDR2 SVGAGI (reference sequence). CDR3 sequence (DNA): TGTGCCTGCACAAGTGGCAGGGGGCGTTTGGGCAATCAGCCCCAGCATATT. Translating gives CACTSGRGRLGNQPQHI.

Turning to this clonotype: The junction shows a germline mismatch at one end, possibly a read error. This chain uses TRBV12-3 or TRBV12-4 with TRBJ2-2, with 8 bases matching TRBD1. The CDR3 extends over 15 amino acids. This chain's CDR3 is CVSSLRQGRSGELFF. For the CDR3, the DNA is TGTGTCAGCAGTCTCCGACAGGGGCGGAGCGGTGAGCTGTTTTTT.

As concerns this clonotype: This may be a read error: a much more frequent sequence differs by one nucleotide. The V and J genes are TRBV7-8 and TRBJ2-3, with TRBD2 as a possible D gene (6 bases). V shed 1 base and J shed 3 bases, with 14 bases lying between them. The germline V gene encodes CDR1 SGHVS and CDR2 FQNEAQ. The CDR3 extends over 16 amino acids. The CDR3 DNA reads as TGTGCCAGCAGCTTAGAATCGTACGCGGGGACAGATACGCAGTATTTT. It encodes CASSLESYAGTDTQYF. The full variable domain, rest sourced from reference TRBV7-8 and TRBJ2-3, is GAGVSQSPRYKVAKRGQDVALRCDPISGHVSLFWYQQALGQGPEFLTYFQNEAQLDKSGLPSDRFFAERPEGSVSTLKIQRTQQEDSAVYLCASSLESYAGTDTQYFGPGTRLTVL.

As concerns this clonotype: One end of the junction does not line up with germline, which may come from a read error. The chain is built from TRBV29-1 and TRBJ1-1; TRBD1 matches 7 bases. There are 14 residues in the CDR3. Germline lookup yields CDR1 SQVTM and CDR2 ANQGSEA. CDR3 nucleotides: TGCAGCGTTAGTTTGGGCAGGGGGGATACTGGAGCTTTCTTT. Amino acids: CSVSLGRGDTGAFF. Full variable domain (rest looked up from reference TRBV29-1 and TRBJ1-1): SAVISQKPSRDICQRGTSLTIQCQVDSQVTMMFWYRQQPGQSLTLIATANQGSEATYESGFVIDKFPISRPNLTFSTLTVSNMSPEDSSIYLCSVSLGRGDTGAFFGQGTRLTVV.

This clonotype was counted once. A much larger clonotype is one base distant, so this may be a read error. Because the CDR3 is missing its conserved closing phenylalanine or tryptophan, this is likely a read error. The chain has TRBV30 and TRBJ2-7; 7 nucleotides line up with TRBD1. The CDR3 sequence is 15 residues long. Germline V gene sequence: CDR1 GTSNPN, CDR2 SVGIG (reference sequence). V lost 2 bases, J lost 1 base, and 8 bases stayed unmatched. The CDR3 region is CAWSITGQASYEQYY. CDR3 DNA sequence: TGTGCCTGGAGTATCACCGGACAGGCGTCCTACGAGCAGTACTAC.

The J gene is TRBJ2-7, the V gene TRBV4-2; D gene unclear. Trimming cost V 10 bases and J 7 bases, with 14 bases left between them. The CDR3 has 11 amino acids. Per the germline V gene, CDR1 is LGHNA and CDR2 is YNFKEQ. The CDR3, as DNA: TGTGCCAAAAGCCAAGAAGATGAGCAGTACTTC. This encodes CAKSQEDEQYF.

In regard to this clonotype: No conserved phenylalanine or tryptophan is present at the end of the CDR3, so a read error is the likely explanation. The DNA is left out, because the CDR3 cannot be placed on it with certainty; the CDR3 is given as TCRdb lists it. The chain links TRBV21-1 to TRBJ1-6. TRBV21-1 is annotated as a pseudogene. The CDR3 length is 17 residues, termini included. CDR3 residues: CASSTSSFSSYNSPLHC.

The V call is TRBV20-1, the J call TRBJ2-3, with 7 bases matching TRBD1. V shed 4 bases and J 6 bases; nucleotides not matched to a gene: 19. This CDR3 contains 17 residues. CDR1 and CDR2 from the germline V gene are DFQATT and SNEGSKA (reference sequence). This CDR3 is CSAMQERDRGITDTQYF. The CDR3 nucleotides read TGCAGTGCTATGCAAGAGAGGGACAGAGGGATCACGGATACGCAGTATTTT.

This chain joins TRBV28 and TRBJ1-3, with no clear D. This CDR3 comprises 13 residues. Trimming stripped 6 bases from V and 4 bases from J, with 10 bases between. Germline CDR1 is MDHEN and CDR2 is SYDVKM. This chain's CDR3 is CASRVAVGNTIYF. CDR3 nucleotides: TGTGCCAGCAGGGTGGCAGTAGGAAACACCATATATTTT.